Listed below are T cell receptor beta chains from one sample, sequenced in a study of OX40 agonist ivuxolimab in advanced cancers. Measured with immunoSEQ multiplex PCR; TCRdb has only the in-frame clones, and not every one. The sample lists 70,000 to 95,000 clones; approximately 90% were seen once. The material was CD4+ or CD8+ T cells sorted from blood, obtained in a trial of the OX40 agonist ivuxolimab. The receptors were sampled from an adult with an advanced solid tumor such as melanoma, head and neck, liver or kidney cancer. Each CDR3 is given with its conserved first and last residue. The D gene is left open where the match is weak. Rows may omit the clone size; those that give it use once, few, many or a size class.

clone size | J gene | CDR3 length | V gene | D gene | CDR3 protein | CDR3 DNA
NA | TRBJ1-3 | 11 | TRBV29-1 | NA | CSAFSGNTIYF | TGCAGCGCCTTCTCTGGAAACACCATATATTTT
NA | TRBJ2-2 | 16 | TRBV15 | TRBD1 | CATSRGGQGWTGELFF | TGTGCCACCAGCAGAGGAGGACAGGGGTGGACCGGGGAGCTGTTTTTT
NA | TRBJ1-2 | 13 | TRBV7-9 | TRBD1 | CASSLRQGNGYTF | TGTGCCAGCAGCTTGAGACAGGGGAATGGCTACACCTTC
NA | TRBJ1-5 | 13 | TRBV10-2 | NA | CASSESFQQPQHF | TGCGCCAGCAGTGAGTCGTTCCAGCAGCCCCAGCATTTT
NA | TRBJ1-5 | 14 | TRBV6-1 | NA | CASSAGVGNQPQHF | TGTGCCAGCAGTGCAGGGGTTGGCAATCAGCCCCAGCATTTT
once | TRBJ1-4 | 13 | TRBV29-1 | NA | CSVARSLNEKLFF | TGCAGCGTTGCAAGGTCCCTAAATGAAAAACTGTTTTTT
NA | TRBJ2-1 | 12 | TRBV2 | NA | CASSQGGLTQFF | TGTGCCAGCAGCCAAGGGGGACTGACCCAGTTCTTC
NA | TRBJ2-5 | 13 | TRBV7-9 | NA | CASSLGDQETQYF | TGTGCCAGCAGCTTGGGGGACCAAGAGACCCAGTACTTC
NA | TRBJ2-7 | 16 | TRBV5-1 | NA | CASSFYRIGGAYEQYF | TGCGCCAGCAGCTTTTATCGGATTGGTGGGGCCTACGAGCAGTACTTC
NA | TRBJ2-3 | 14 | TRBV5-4 | NA | CASSLGVTSLGQYF | TGTGCCAGCAGCTTGGGAGTCACGAGCTTGGGGCAGTATTTT
once | TRBJ1-3 | 9 | TRBV6-6 | NA | CAIRNTIYF | TGTGCCATACGAAACACCATATATTTT
NA | TRBJ1-5 | 15 | TRBV19 | NA | CASSGRGGVDQPQHF | TGTGCCAGTAGTGGACGGGGAGGCGTCGATCAGCCCCAGCATTTT
NA | TRBJ2-7 | 14 | TRBV18 | TRBD2 | CASSAGTSGRAEVF | TGTGCCAGCTCAGCCGGGACTAGCGGGAGGGCCGAGGTCTTC
NA | TRBJ2-7 | 16 | TRBV6-1 | TRBD1 | CASSEVGVGGKDEQYF | TGTGCCAGCAGTGAAGTGGGGGTAGGGGGCAAAGACGAGCAGTACTTC
NA | TRBJ2-1 | 15 | TRBV2 | TRBD1 | CASSDPGQGYNEQFF | TGTGCCAGCAGTGACCCGGGACAGGGGTACAATGAGCAGTTCTTC
NA | TRBJ1-2 | 15 | TRBV9 | NA | CASSVGGQSNYGYTF | TGTGCCAGCAGCGTAGGAGGACAGTCTAACTATGGCTACACCTTC
once | TRBJ2-5 | 14 | TRBV6-1 | NA | CASSPTLTRETQYF | TGTGCCAGCAGTCCCACACTAACTCGAGAGACCCAGTACTTC
few | TRBJ2-7 | 11 | TRBV29-1 | NA | CSVRQGLEQYF | TGCAGCGTTCGGCAGGGCCTCGAGCAGTACTTC
NA | TRBJ2-3 | 15 | TRBV11-1 | NA | CASSLTGQNTDTQYF | TGTGCCAGCAGCTTAACGGGACAAAACACAGATACGCAGTATTTT
once | TRBJ1-5 | 15 | TRBV12-5 | NA | CASGLGLLEGQPQHF | TGTGCTAGTGGTTTGGGGCTCCTCGAAGGTCAGCCCCAGCATTTT
NA | TRBJ1-1 | 16 | TRBV6-6 | NA | CASRPPGGGVNTEAFF | TGTGCCAGCCGTCCACCGGGAGGAGGTGTGAACACTGAAGCTTTCTTT
NA | TRBJ2-1 | 17 | TRBV5-6 | TRBD2 | CASSLAGTSGGMDEQFF | TGTGCCAGCAGCTTAGCCGGGACTAGCGGGGGCATGGATGAGCAGTTCTTC
once | TRBJ2-7 | 19 | TRBV18 | TRBD2 | CASSQVSQGLAGVRGEQYF | TGTGCCAGCTCACAGGTATCGCAGGGACTAGCGGGAGTAAGGGGCGAGCAGTACTTC
NA | TRBJ1-6 | 16 | TRBV18 | NA | CASSPARGGAHSPLHF | TGTGCCAGCTCACCTGCAAGGGGGGGGGCCCATTCACCCCTCCACTTT
NA | TRBJ1-2 | 14 | TRBV6-5 | TRBD1 | CASSPPGQGNGYTF | TGTGCCAGCAGTCCACCGGGACAGGGAAATGGCTACACCTTC
NA | TRBJ1-2 | 16 | TRBV4-1 | TRBD1 | CASSQAGTGGTGGYTF | TGCGCCAGCAGCCAAGCCGGGACAGGGGGAACGGGTGGCTACACCTTC
once | TRBJ2-1 | 15 | TRBV5-1 | TRBD2 | CASSSGTSGNNEQFF | TGCGCCAGCAGCTCCGGGACTAGCGGAAACAATGAGCAGTTCTTC
once | TRBJ2-3 | 16 | TRBV19 | TRBD2 | CASSIRLAGVADTQYF | TGTGCCAGTAGTATAAGGCTAGCGGGAGTAGCAGATACGCAGTATTTT
NA | TRBJ2-5 | 12 | TRBV6-4 | NA | CASSDEGETQYF | TGTGCCAGCAGTGACGAGGGAGAGACCCAGTACTTC
NA | TRBJ2-1 | 15 | TRBV5-1 | NA | CASSLVGGSYNEQFF | TGCGCCAGCAGCTTGGTGGGTGGCTCCTACAATGAGCAGTTCTTC
NA | TRBJ2-2 | 13 | TRBV6-4 | NA | CASSALGAGELFF | TGTGCCAGCAGTGCATTGGGGGCCGGGGAGCTGTTTTTT
NA | TRBJ2-7 | 16 | TRBV6-1 | TRBD1 | CASSEARGQGTYEQYF | TGTGCCAGCAGTGAAGCTAGGGGACAGGGTACCTACGAGCAGTACTTC
once | TRBJ2-1 | 16 | TRBV7-8 | TRBD1 | CASSLRQGALYNEQFF | TGTGCCAGCAGCTTAAGACAGGGGGCGCTGTACAATGAGCAGTTCTTC
few | TRBJ1-3 | 16 | TRBV5-5 | NA | CASSYNSDSSGNTIYF | TGTGCCAGCAGCTATAACAGCGACTCCTCTGGAAACACCATATATTTT
NA | TRBJ1-1 | 15 | TRBV5-1 | NA | CASSLDVAENTEAFF | TGCGCCAGCAGCTTGGATGTAGCGGAGAACACTGAAGCTTTCTTT
NA | TRBJ2-1 | 15 | TRBV7-9 | NA | CASSNPRGFRDEQFF | TGTGCCAGCAGCAACCCTCGTGGGTTTCGGGATGAGCAGTTCTTC
NA | TRBJ1-1 | 14 | TRBV19 | TRBD1 | CASSTQGERTEAFF | TGTGCCAGTAGTACACAGGGGGAGAGAACTGAAGCTTTCTTT
NA | TRBJ2-3 | 12 | TRBV18 | NA | CASSLPPDTQYF | TGTGCCAGCTCGCTACCCCCAGATACGCAGTATTTT
NA | TRBJ1-2 | 14 | TRBV2 | NA | CASKWGLVNYGYTF | TGTGCCAGCAAATGGGGGCTAGTCAACTATGGCTACACCTTC
NA | TRBJ1-1 | 12 | TRBV6-4 | NA | CASNLRGTEAFF | TGTGCCAGCAATCTGAGGGGCACTGAAGCTTTCTTT
NA | TRBJ2-7 | 16 | TRBV5-8 | TRBD1 | CASSLGSGTGNEEQYF | TGTGCCAGCAGCTTGGGGTCCGGGACAGGGAACGAGGAGCAGTACTTC
NA | TRBJ2-2 | 12 | TRBV2 | NA | CASSEFPGELFF | TGTGCCAGCAGTGAGTTTCCCGGGGAGCTGTTTTTT
NA | TRBJ1-2 | 13 | TRBV4-1 | NA | CASSQSPGFGYTF | TGCGCCAGCAGCCAAAGTCCAGGGTTTGGCTACACCTTC
NA | TRBJ1-4 | 15 | TRBV5-1 | NA | CASSLFGQTNEKLFF | TGCGCCAGCAGCTTGTTTGGACAGACTAATGAAAAACTGTTTTTT
NA | TRBJ1-2 | 13 | TRBV2 | NA | CASSSGFVYGYTF | TGTGCCAGCAGTTCAGGGTTTGTCTATGGCTACACCTTC
NA | TRBJ2-1 | 14 | TRBV5-1 | TRBD1 | CASSRGQGRDEQFF | TGCGCCAGCAGCAGAGGACAGGGAAGGGATGAGCAGTTCTTC
NA | TRBJ2-7 | 14 | TRBV11-2 | NA | CASSLGRMTYEQYF | TGTGCCAGCAGCTTGGGACGGATGACCTACGAGCAGTACTTC
NA | TRBJ2-1 | 15 | TRBV6-5 | TRBD2 | CASSSPGLADNEQFF | TGTGCCAGCAGTTCTCCGGGACTAGCCGACAATGAGCAGTTCTTC
once | TRBJ2-1 | 15 | TRBV7-6 | TRBD1 | CASSLSGQGFDEQFF | TGTGCCAGCAGCTTGTCGGGACAGGGGTTCGATGAGCAGTTCTTC
NA | TRBJ2-3 | 16 | TRBV2 | TRBD2 | CASSGSGGRRTDTQYF | TGTGCCAGCAGTGGAAGCGGGGGGAGACGCACAGATACGCAGTATTTT